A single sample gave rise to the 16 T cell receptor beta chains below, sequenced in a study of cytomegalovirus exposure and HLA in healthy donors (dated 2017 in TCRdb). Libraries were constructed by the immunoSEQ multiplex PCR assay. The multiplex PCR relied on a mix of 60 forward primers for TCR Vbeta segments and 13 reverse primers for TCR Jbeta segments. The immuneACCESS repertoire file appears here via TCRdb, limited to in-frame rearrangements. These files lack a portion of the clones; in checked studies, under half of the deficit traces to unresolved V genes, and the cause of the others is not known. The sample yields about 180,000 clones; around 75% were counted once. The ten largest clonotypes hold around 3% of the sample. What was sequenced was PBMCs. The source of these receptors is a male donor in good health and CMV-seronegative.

The CDR3 sequence is CASSLSNRAHGAFF. DNA for the CDR3: TGTGCCAGCAGCTTAAGCAACAGGGCGCACGGAGCTTTCTTT. The gene calls are TRBV7-8 and TRBJ1-1, with a weak D call TRBD1 (6 bases). The CDR3 length is 14 residues. In germline, CDR1 is SGHVS, CDR2 FQNEAQ. The germline V and J ends were trimmed by 2 bases and 10 bases, with 17 bases remaining between them. Based on the CDR3 plus reference TRBV7-8 and TRBJ1-1, the full variable domain is GAGVSQSPRYKVAKRGQDVALRCDPISGHVSLFWYQQALGQGPEFLTYFQNEAQLDKSGLPSDRFFAERPEGSVSTLKIQRTQQEDSAVYLCASSLSNRAHGAFFGQGTRLTVV.

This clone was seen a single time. This CDR3 reads CASRVSPSSSYNEQFF. CDR3 sequence (DNA): TGTGCCAGCAGAGTCAGTCCTAGCTCCTCCTACAATGAGCAGTTCTTC. The rearrangement links TRBV2 to TRBJ2-1; D perhaps matches TRBD2 (5 bases). CDR3 size: 16 residues. The germline V gene encodes CDR1 SNHLY and CDR2 FYNNEI. The ends were cut back, 6 bases at V and 0 bases at J, with 15 bases in the middle.

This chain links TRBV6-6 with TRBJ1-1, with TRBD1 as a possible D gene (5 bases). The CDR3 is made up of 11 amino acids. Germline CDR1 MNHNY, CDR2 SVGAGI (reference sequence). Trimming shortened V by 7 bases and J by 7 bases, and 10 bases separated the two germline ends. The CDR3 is CASIDRSEAFF. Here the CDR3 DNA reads TGTGCCAGCATTGACAGAAGTGAAGCTTTCTTT.

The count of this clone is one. The CDR3 coding sequence is TGTGCCAGCAGTTTTCCCCTGGGACTAGCGGGAGAAGGGTACAATGAGCAGTTCTTC. It is translated as CASSFPLGLAGEGYNEQFF. This chain links TRBV11-2 with TRBJ2-1, with TRBD2 matching 14 bases. The CDR3 covers 19 residues. With V trimmed by 6 bases and J by 4 bases, 14 bases remained unmatched. Germline V CDR1 and CDR2: SGHAT, FQNNGV. Based on the CDR3 plus reference TRBV11-2 and TRBJ2-1, the full variable domain is EAGVAQSPRYKIIEKRQSVAFWCNPISGHATLYWYQQILGQGPKLLIQFQNNGVVDDSQLPKDRFSAERLKGVDSTLKIQPAKLEDSAVYLCASSFPLGLAGEGYNEQFFGPGTRLTVL.

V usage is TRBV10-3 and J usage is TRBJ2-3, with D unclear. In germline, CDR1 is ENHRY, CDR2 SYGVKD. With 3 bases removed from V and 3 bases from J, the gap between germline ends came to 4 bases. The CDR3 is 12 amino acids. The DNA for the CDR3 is TGTGCCATCAGTGACAGGACAGATACGCAGTATTTT. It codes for CAISDRTDTQYF.

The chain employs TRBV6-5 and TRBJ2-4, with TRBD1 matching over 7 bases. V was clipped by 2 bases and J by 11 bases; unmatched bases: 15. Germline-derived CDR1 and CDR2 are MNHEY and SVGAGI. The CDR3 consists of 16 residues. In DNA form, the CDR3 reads TGTGCCAGCAGTTACGCGGACAGGCCTGAACGAGAACTTCAGTACTTC. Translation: CASSYADRPERELQYF.

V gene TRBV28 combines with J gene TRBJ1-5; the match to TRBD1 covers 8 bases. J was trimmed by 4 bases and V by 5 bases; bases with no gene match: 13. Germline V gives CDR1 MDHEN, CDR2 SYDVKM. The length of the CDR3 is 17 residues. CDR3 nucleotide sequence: TGTGCCAGCAGTCTACCCCCCGGCAGGGGGCGGAATCAGCCCCAGCATTTT. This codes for CASSLPPGRGRNQPQHF.

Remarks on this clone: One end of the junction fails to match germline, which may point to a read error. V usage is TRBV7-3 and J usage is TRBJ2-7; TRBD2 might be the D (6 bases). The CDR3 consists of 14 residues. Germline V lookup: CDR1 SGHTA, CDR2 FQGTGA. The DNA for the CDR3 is TGTGCCAGCAGCTTAACGGGCCAGGACTACGAGCAGTGCTTC. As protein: CASSLTGQDYEQCF. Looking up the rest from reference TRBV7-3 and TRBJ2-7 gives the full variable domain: GAGVSQTPSNKVTEKGKYVELRCDPISGHTALYWYRQSLGQGPEFLIYFQGTGAADDSGLPNDRFFAVRPEGSVSTLKIQRTERGDSAVYLCASSLTGQDYEQCFGPGTRLTVT.

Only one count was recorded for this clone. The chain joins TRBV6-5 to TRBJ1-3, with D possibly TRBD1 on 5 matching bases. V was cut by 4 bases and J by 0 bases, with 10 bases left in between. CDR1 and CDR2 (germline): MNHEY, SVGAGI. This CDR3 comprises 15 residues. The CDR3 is CASSSQDHSGNTIYF. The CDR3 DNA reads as TGTGCCAGCAGTTCACAGGATCACTCTGGAAACACCATATATTTT.

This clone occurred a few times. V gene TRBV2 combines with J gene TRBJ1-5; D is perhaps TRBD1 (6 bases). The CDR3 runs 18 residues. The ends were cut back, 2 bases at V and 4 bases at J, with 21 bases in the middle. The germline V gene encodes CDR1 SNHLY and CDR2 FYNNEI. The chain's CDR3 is CASSERRGGAEKNQPQHF. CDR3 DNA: TGTGCCAGCAGTGAACGAAGGGGGGGGGCAGAAAAAAATCAGCCCCAGCATTTT.

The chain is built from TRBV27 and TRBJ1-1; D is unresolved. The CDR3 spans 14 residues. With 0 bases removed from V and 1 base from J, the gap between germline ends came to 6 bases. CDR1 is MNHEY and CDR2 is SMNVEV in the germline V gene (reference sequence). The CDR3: CASSLSRGNTEAFF. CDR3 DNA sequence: TGTGCCAGCAGTTTATCTCGGGGGAACACTGAAGCTTTCTTT.

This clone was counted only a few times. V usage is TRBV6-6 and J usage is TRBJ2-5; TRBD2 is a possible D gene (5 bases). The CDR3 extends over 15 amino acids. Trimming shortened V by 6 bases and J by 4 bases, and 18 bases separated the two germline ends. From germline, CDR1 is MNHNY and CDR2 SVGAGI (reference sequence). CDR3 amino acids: CASRHLGRSGETQYF. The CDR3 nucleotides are TGTGCCAGCAGGCACCTGGGCCGAAGCGGAGAGACCCAGTACTTC.

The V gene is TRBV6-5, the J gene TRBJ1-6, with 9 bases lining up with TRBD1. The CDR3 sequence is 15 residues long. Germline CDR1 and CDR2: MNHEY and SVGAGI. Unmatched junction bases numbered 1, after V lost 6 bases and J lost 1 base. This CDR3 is CASRTGGSYNSPLHF. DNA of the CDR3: TGTGCCAGCAGGACAGGGGGATCCTATAATTCACCCCTCCACTTT.

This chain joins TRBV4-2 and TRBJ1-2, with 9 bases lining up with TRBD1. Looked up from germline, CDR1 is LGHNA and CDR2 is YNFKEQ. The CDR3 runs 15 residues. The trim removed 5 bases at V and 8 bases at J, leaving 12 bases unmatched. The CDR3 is CASSKGQGDNTGYTF. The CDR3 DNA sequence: TGTGCCAGCAGCAAGGGACAGGGAGATAATACGGGCTACACCTTC.

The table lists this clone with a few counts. The CDR3 region is CASSTHVGQGRTYEQYF. CDR3 nucleotide sequence: TGTGCCAGCAGTACTCACGTAGGACAGGGACGGACCTACGAGCAGTACTTC. The V call is TRBV27, the J call TRBJ2-7; 8 bases fit TRBD1. The CDR3 runs to 17 residues. Germline CDR1 is MNHEY and CDR2 is SMNVEV (reference sequence). The trim removed 5 bases at V and 2 bases at J, leaving 14 bases unmatched.

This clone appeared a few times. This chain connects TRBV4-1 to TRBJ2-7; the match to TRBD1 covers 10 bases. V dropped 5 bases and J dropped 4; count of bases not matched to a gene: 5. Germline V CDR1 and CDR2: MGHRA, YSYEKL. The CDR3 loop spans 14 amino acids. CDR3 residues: CASSTRQGAYEQYF. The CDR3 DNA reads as TGCGCCAGCAGCACGCGACAGGGGGCTTACGAGCAGTACTTC.